This is a list of T cell receptor beta chains from one sample in a study of identical twins. TCRdb called the 5' RACE reads again in MiXCR, with one record for every CDR3 protein. Here the sample spans approximately 250,000 distinct CDR3 sequences, 6.5% being singletons. The sample also formed part of further work on T cells expressing NK-cell markers.

Sequenced: CD8+ T cells sorted from blood. These receptors came from a woman between 18 and 29 years old in good health. Both conserved end residues are part of each CDR3. The order of the fields is clone size, J gene, V gene, D gene, CDR3 DNA, CDR3 protein. The D gene is left open where the match is weak. Part of the rows lack a size; the others show once, few, many or a class for expanded clones.

size: many
J: TRBJ2-5
V: TRBV5-1
D: -
DNA: TGCGCCAGCAGCCCGGACTCCCCCTACTCTCCGACCCAGTACTTC
CDR3: CASSPDSPYSPTQYF

size: -
J: TRBJ2-1
V: TRBV7-9
D: -
DNA: TGTGCCAGCGAATCCTATCGGGGTGGAAGCTCCTACAATGAGCAGTTCTTC
CDR3: CASESYRGGSSYNEQFF

size: many
J: TRBJ2-3
V: TRBV7-6
D: -
DNA: TGTGCCAGCAGCCATATAACTGGCAGGGATGGGCAGTATTTT
CDR3: CASSHITGRDGQYF

size: many
J: TRBJ2-2
V: TRBV7-7
D: -
DNA: TGTGCCAGCAGCTTAGGGGTCGGCGGGGAGCTGTTTTTT
CDR3: CASSLGVGGELFF

size: -
J: TRBJ2-3
V: TRBV6-2/TRBV6-3
D: -
DNA: TGTGCCAGCAGTTACTCGGGGTCAGATACGCAGTATTTT
CDR3: CASSYSGSDTQYF

size: few
J: TRBJ2-3
V: TRBV20-1
D: -
DNA: TGCAGTGCTAGAGAGGATCGGGTGGGCCCGGCCACAGATACGCAGTATTTT
CDR3: CSAREDRVGPATDTQYF

size: many
J: TRBJ2-7
V: TRBV12-3/TRBV12-4
D: -
DNA: TGTGCCAGCAGCCCCGGCCTCTACGAGCAGTACTTC
CDR3: CASSPGLYEQYF

size: -
J: TRBJ2-7
V: TRBV27
D: -
DNA: TGTGCCAGCGGCTACCGAGCATACGAGCAGTACTTC
CDR3: CASGYRAYEQYF

size: few
J: TRBJ1-1
V: TRBV12-3/TRBV12-4
D: -
DNA: TGTGCCAGCAGAATTACCACTGAAGCTTTCTTT
CDR3: CASRITTEAFF

size: -
J: TRBJ1-2
V: TRBV5-6
D: -
DNA: TGTGCCAGCAGCTTGACCCTGACAGGCGGAGGCTACACCTTC
CDR3: CASSLTLTGGGYTF

size: -
J: TRBJ1-4
V: TRBV11-2
D: TRBD1
DNA: TGTGCCAGCACCGCCTACGGGACAGCTAATGAAAAACTGTTTTTT
CDR3: CASTAYGTANEKLFF

size: many
J: TRBJ2-1
V: TRBV12-3/TRBV12-4
D: TRBD1
DNA: TGTGCCAGCAGTTTAAGGACAGGGGTCGACAATGAGCAGTTCTTC
CDR3: CASSLRTGVDNEQFF

size: few
J: TRBJ2-7
V: TRBV7-9
D: -
DNA: TGTGCCAGCAGCCCCGCCAGGGGAGCTACCTACGAGCAGTACTTC
CDR3: CASSPARGATYEQYF

size: many
J: TRBJ2-1
V: TRBV7-9
D: TRBD2
DNA: TGTGCCAGCAGCTCCGGACTAGCCCCATCTAATGAGCAGTTCTTC
CDR3: CASSSGLAPSNEQFF

size: few
J: TRBJ2-1
V: TRBV7-2
D: TRBD2
DNA: TGTGCCAGCAGCTTATGGCGGGAGGGCCTAGGTGAGCAGTTCTTC
CDR3: CASSLWREGLGEQFF

size: few
J: TRBJ2-3
V: TRBV27
D: TRBD2
DNA: TGTGCCAGCAGTACCCTGGGGCTAGCGGGGGCCGCGTCCGATACGCAGTATTTT
CDR3: CASSTLGLAGAASDTQYF

size: -
J: TRBJ2-1
V: TRBV6-2/TRBV6-3
D: -
DNA: TGTGCCAGCTGTAGGTTTTACACGGGGAATGAGCAGTTCTTC
CDR3: CASCRFYTGNEQFF

size: few
J: TRBJ2-1
V: TRBV27
D: -
DNA: TGTGCCAGCAGTTTGGGGGGGCCAGGTGGCGAGCAGTTCTTC
CDR3: CASSLGGPGGEQFF

size: -
J: TRBJ2-7
V: TRBV3-1
D: -
DNA: TGTGCCAGCAGCCAAGATTTGAGGGCGGGCCACGAGCAGTACTTC
CDR3: CASSQDLRAGHEQYF

size: -
J: TRBJ2-1
V: TRBV7-9
D: -
DNA: TGTGCCAGCAGCTTAGGGGCGGATGCAGTTTACAATGAGCAGTTCTTC
CDR3: CASSLGADAVYNEQFF

size: many
J: TRBJ1-4
V: TRBV7-9
D: TRBD1
DNA: TGTGCCAGCAGCTTCGGACAGGAGGAACTGTTTTTT
CDR3: CASSFGQEELFF

size: many
J: TRBJ2-7
V: TRBV27
D: TRBD2
DNA: TGTGCCAGCAGTACCCTGCCGGGACTACCACATAGGGAGCAGTACTTC
CDR3: CASSTLPGLPHREQYF

size: -
J: TRBJ1-5
V: TRBV12-3/TRBV12-4
D: -
DNA: TGTGCCAGCAGTTTAGCGGGAGAGCCCCAGCATTTT
CDR3: CASSLAGEPQHF

size: many
J: TRBJ2-7
V: TRBV7-7
D: -
DNA: TGTGCTAGCAGCTTTCGACCAGGGGACGAGCAGTACTTC
CDR3: CASSFRPGDEQYF

size: -
J: TRBJ2-6
V: TRBV7-8
D: TRBD2
DNA: TGTGCCAGCAGCCACGGGTTGACTAGCAGACGCTCTGGGGCCAACGTCCTGACTTTC
CDR3: CASSHGLTSRRSGANVLTF

size: many
J: TRBJ2-7
V: TRBV11-2
D: -
DNA: TGTGCCAGCAGCTTTGGGACATCCACCTACGAGCAGTACTTC
CDR3: CASSFGTSTYEQYF

size: many
J: TRBJ2-1
V: TRBV5-1
D: -
DNA: TGCGCCAGCAGCTTGGGGCGATTCGGGGATGAGCAGTTCTTC
CDR3: CASSLGRFGDEQFF

size: few
J: TRBJ2-3
V: TRBV20-1
D: TRBD2
DNA: TGCAGTGCTAAAGCAAAATTAGCGGGGAGCACAGATACGCAGTATTTT
CDR3: CSAKAKLAGSTDTQYF

size: few
J: TRBJ2-5
V: TRBV7-9
D: -
DNA: TGTGCCAGCAGCCCAGGGACTGGCCTTTTAGAGACCCAGTACTTC
CDR3: CASSPGTGLLETQYF

size: -
J: TRBJ2-7
V: TRBV6-2/TRBV6-3
D: -
DNA: TGTGCCAGCGCTCCCCTAGAGGCAGATCTCTACGAGCAGTACTTC
CDR3: CASAPLEADLYEQYF

size: few
J: TRBJ1-2
V: TRBV3-1
D: -
DNA: TGTGCCAGCAGCCCTTCTCCCGGCGACTATGGCTACACCTTC
CDR3: CASSPSPGDYGYTF

size: -
J: TRBJ2-2
V: TRBV10-2
D: TRBD2
DNA: TGCGCCAGCAGCATTCTAGCGGGGTCCTCCACCGGGGAGCTGTTTTTT
CDR3: CASSILAGSSTGELFF

size: few
J: TRBJ1-1
V: TRBV27
D: -
DNA: TGTGCCAGCAGTTTAAGCCTAATCACTGAAGCTTTCTTT
CDR3: CASSLSLITEAFF

size: few
J: TRBJ2-7
V: TRBV4-3
D: TRBD2
DNA: TGCGCCAGCAGCCAGGCACTAGCGGGAGGGCCACACGAGCAGTACTTC
CDR3: CASSQALAGGPHEQYF

size: few
J: TRBJ2-3
V: TRBV6-2/TRBV6-3
D: -
DNA: TGTGCCAGCAGCTTATCGGGACCCCGCACAGATACGCAGTATTTT
CDR3: CASSLSGPRTDTQYF

size: few
J: TRBJ2-7
V: TRBV5-1
D: TRBD1
DNA: TGCGCCAGCAGCTCCACAGGGGCCCCCGCGGGCGAGCAGTACTTC
CDR3: CASSSTGAPAGEQYF

size: -
J: TRBJ2-1
V: TRBV7-9
D: -
DNA: TGTGCCAGCAGATTAGGGGGGAGAGGGCCGTTCTTC
CDR3: CASRLGGRGPFF

size: few
J: TRBJ1-1
V: TRBV19
D: -
DNA: TGTGCCAGTGGGGGGTACACTGAAGCTTTCTTT
CDR3: CASGGYTEAFF

size: few
J: TRBJ2-3
V: TRBV6-9
D: -
DNA: TGTGCCAGCAGTCCTCCGGAGCGGAGGTCAGATACGCAGTATTTT
CDR3: CASSPPERRSDTQYF

size: few
J: TRBJ2-7
V: TRBV29-1
D: -
DNA: TGCAGCGTTGATCCCGGGCAGCCCTACGAGCAGTACTTC
CDR3: CSVDPGQPYEQYF

size: few
J: TRBJ1-4
V: TRBV28
D: -
DNA: TGTGCCAGCAGTTTTACAAAAAAACTGTTTTTT
CDR3: CASSFTKKLFF

size: -
J: TRBJ2-7
V: TRBV2
D: TRBD2
DNA: TGTGCCAGCAGTGATTTACTAGCGCATCCCTACGAGCAGTACTTC
CDR3: CASSDLLAHPYEQYF